These 28 T cell receptor beta chains were all obtained from the same sample, sequenced in a study of T cell repertoires in cytomegalovirus infection. TCRdb fed the reads into MiXCR, producing one record per CDR3 protein. The sample shows some 250,000 distinct CDR3 sequences, approximately 9.1% of them seen only once. Sequenced sample: PBMCs. The receptors come from a human donor in good health (CMV status not recorded). Some clones in this sample may be carry-over from other donors' samples.

This clonotype was seen many times. The gene calls are TRBV7-2 and TRBJ1-6; D uncertain. Trimming removed 5 bases from V and 7 bases from J, with 12 bases in between. Per the germline V gene, CDR1 is SGHTA and CDR2 is FQGNSA. This CDR3 contains 14 residues. CDR3 DNA sequence: TGTGCCAGCAGCCTCATTGGGCCAAATTCACCCCTCCACTTT. Protein sequence: CASSLIGPNSPLHF.

This clonotype was counted a few times. The chain links TRBV6-5 to TRBJ1-2; D not certain. Germline CDR1 and CDR2: MNHEY and SVGAGI. Trimming shortened V by 4 bases and J by 4 bases, and 13 bases separated the two germline ends. This CDR3 comprises 14 residues. The CDR3 region is CASSSTRGTYGYTF. As DNA, the CDR3 is TGTGCCAGCAGTTCAACCCGCGGAACCTATGGCTACACCTTC.

This CDR3 reads CASRRFPGQGEAFF. The CDR3 nucleotides read TGTGCCAGCAGGCGTTTCCCGGGACAGGGTGAAGCTTTCTTT. The chain employs TRBV14 and TRBJ1-1; 9 nucleotides align to TRBD1. The germline gives CDR1 SGHDN, CDR2 FVKESK. The V segment lost 6 bases and the J segment 7 bases; nucleotides outside the gene matches: 9. This CDR3 is 14 amino acids long.

Ten or more counts support this clonotype. V usage is TRBV20-1 and J usage is TRBJ2-2, with a possible D match to TRBD2 (5 bases). CDR1 is DFQATT and CDR2 is SNEGSKA in the germline V gene (reference sequence). The CDR3 has 17 residues. Trimming cost V 2 bases and J 4 bases, with 20 bases left between them. The CDR3 sequence: CSARRTIGVGTTGELFF. The CDR3 DNA sequence: TGCAGTGCTAGACGGACCATCGGGGTTGGAACCACCGGGGAGCTGTTTTTT.

In its sample, this clonotype was seen many times. V gene TRBV7-8 combines with J gene TRBJ2-5, with 11 bases identical to TRBD2. V was clipped by 0 bases and J by 7 bases; unmatched bases: 13. The V gene's germline CDR1 is SGHVS and CDR2 FQNEAQ. The CDR3 totals 18 residues. CDR3 nucleotide sequence: TGTGCCAGCAGCTTAGCCGGGCTAGCGGGGGGCTCCGTGGGGACCCAGTACTTC. It codes for CASSLAGLAGGSVGTQYF.

This clonotype was detected many times. CDR3 nucleotides: TGTGCCAGCAGCTTAGGAGCGGGGGTAGGAGATACGCAGTATTTT. Residues: CASSLGAGVGDTQYF. J is TRBJ2-3 and V is TRBV7-2, with 8 bases identical to TRBD2. The germline gives CDR1 SGHTA, CDR2 FQGNSA. CDR3 size: 15 residues. V shed 1 base and J 5 bases; nucleotides not matched to a gene: 5. Looking up the rest from reference TRBV7-2 and TRBJ2-3 gives the full variable domain: GAGVSQSPSNKVTEKGKDVELRCDPISGHTALYWYRQSLGQGLEFLIYFQGNSAPDKSGLPSDRFSAERTGGSVSTLTIQRTQQEDSAVYLCASSLGAGVGDTQYFGPGTRLTVL.

This clonotype was detected ten times or more. The chain has TRBV6-2 or TRBV6-3 and TRBJ2-1; tentatively, D is TRBD2 (6 bases). The germline V and J ends were trimmed by 4 bases and 0 bases, with 13 bases remaining between them. Looked up from germline, CDR1 is MNHEY and CDR2 is SVGEGT. The CDR3 length is 16 residues. The CDR3 nucleotides are TGTGCCAGCAGTTCCCGGGACTCAAGCTCCTACAATGAGCAGTTCTTC. This gives the protein CASSSRDSSSYNEQFF.

This clonotype showed up just a few times. The chain links TRBV7-9 to TRBJ2-3; 8 positions match TRBD1. CDR1 is SEHNR, CDR2 FQNEAQ, per germline (reference sequence). J was trimmed by 2 bases and V by 1 base; bases with no gene match: 8. The CDR3 loop spans 17 amino acids. CDR3 in DNA: TGTGCCAGCAGCTTAGGGGCAGGGGGCAGACACACAGATACGCAGTATTTT. As protein: CASSLGAGGRHTDTQYF.

In this sample, this clonotype turned up a few times. The chain has TRBV18 and TRBJ1-1, with 11 bases aligning to TRBD1. Germline loops: CDR1 KGHSH, CDR2 LQKENI. V was pared by 8 bases and J by 4 bases, with 9 bases of the junction left unmatched. There are 15 residues in the CDR3. DNA of the CDR3: TGTGCCAGCCTGGAATTCGGGACAGGGGGCACTGAAGCTTTCTTT. Residues: CASLEFGTGGTEAFF.

This clonotype was counted between two and nine times. V is TRBV5-1 and J is TRBJ2-1; 10 bases fit TRBD2. This CDR3 contains 17 residues. V trimming: 0 bases; J trimming: 9 bases; junction bases outside the gene matches: 12. Germline V gene data show CDR1 as SGHRS and CDR2 as YFSETQ. The CDR3 DNA reads TGCGCCAGCAGCTTGGAACTAGCGGGGCCCCGGAGGGGTGAGCAGTTCTTC. Translation: CASSLELAGPRRGEQFF. Full variable domain (outside the CDR3, taken from reference TRBV5-1 and TRBJ2-1): KAGVTQTPRYLIKTRGQQVTLSCSPISGHRSVSWYQQTPGQGLQFLFEYFSETQRNKGNFPGRFSGRQFSNSRSEMNVSTLELGDSALYLCASSLELAGPRRGEQFFGPGTRLTVL.

There are many counts of this clonotype. The chain couples TRBV12-3 or TRBV12-4 to TRBJ1-1; the match to TRBD1 covers 10 bases. This CDR3 is 15 amino acids long. The V segment lost 6 bases and the J segment 4 bases; nucleotides outside the gene matches: 8. CDR3 residues: CASSSGQGRTTEAFF. The CDR3 DNA reads TGTGCCAGCAGCTCGGGACAGGGGCGGACCACTGAAGCTTTCTTT.

In this sample, this clonotype turned up many times. This sequence joins TRBV7-8 and TRBJ1-6, with D unresolved. The CDR3 consists of 15 residues. Per the germline V gene, CDR1 is SGHVS and CDR2 is FQNEAQ. The V end lost 6 bases, the J end lost 0 bases, and 9 bases lay between the germline ends. The CDR3 region is CASSSASSYNSPLHF. The CDR3 coding sequence is TGTGCCAGCAGTTCAGCGAGCTCCTATAATTCACCCCTCCACTTT.

This clonotype was seen many times. The rearrangement uses TRBV7-2 and TRBJ2-5, with D tentatively TRBD2 (6 bases). From germline, CDR1 is SGHTA and CDR2 FQGNSA. This CDR3 is built from 12 residues. V lost 5 bases and J 5 bases, leaving 9 bases between the germline ends. CDR3 sequence (DNA): TGTGCCAGCAGCATACGGGGGGAGACCCAGTACTTC. Translation gives CASSIRGETQYF.

This clonotype occurred many times. The CDR3 loop reads CASSQSGGPQETQYF. CDR3 coding DNA: TGTGCCAGCAGCCAGAGCGGGGGGCCTCAAGAGACCCAGTACTTC. The genes are TRBV7-2 and TRBJ2-5; 9 nucleotides line up with TRBD2. The CDR3 covers 15 residues. V dropped 5 bases and J dropped 2; count of bases not matched to a gene: 6. CDR1 and CDR2 (germline): SGHTA, FQGNSA.

This clonotype appeared many times. This sequence joins TRBV7-6 and TRBJ2-3; tentative D call: TRBD1 (6 bases). The V end was cut by 4 bases, the J end by 0 bases, with 8 bases between. CDR1 and CDR2 from the germline V gene are SGHVS and FNYEAQ. The CDR3 covers 14 residues. CDR3 protein: CASSSGVSTDTQYF. In DNA, the CDR3 is TGTGCCAGCAGCTCAGGGGTCAGCACAGATACGCAGTATTTT.

This clonotype was picked up a small number of times. The gene calls are TRBV7-6 and TRBJ2-5; D is unclear. The V end lost 1 base, the J end lost 1 base, and 7 bases lay between the germline ends. Germline V gives CDR1 SGHVS, CDR2 FNYEAQ. CDR3 size: 14 residues. The CDR3 nucleotides are TGTGCCAGCAGCTTAGGGCAGCTCCAAGAGACCCAGTACTTC. This sequence encodes CASSLGQLQETQYF.

This clonotype showed up many times. This chain links TRBV7-2 with TRBJ1-1; D gene uncertain. The V end lost 1 base, the J end lost 1 base, and 7 bases lay between the germline ends. Looked up from germline, CDR1 is SGHTA and CDR2 is FQGNSA. The length of the CDR3 is 14 residues. The CDR3 region is CASSLGNRNTEAFF. The CDR3 nucleotides read TGTGCCAGCAGCTTAGGGAACAGGAACACTGAAGCTTTCTTT. Combining the CDR3 with reference TRBV7-2 and TRBJ1-1 gives the whole variable domain GAGVSQSPSNKVTEKGKDVELRCDPISGHTALYWYRQSLGQGLEFLIYFQGNSAPDKSGLPSDRFSAERTGGSVSTLTIQRTQQEDSAVYLCASSLGNRNTEAFFGQGTRLTVV.

The chain uses TRBV6-1 and TRBJ1-2, with 9 bases aligning to TRBD1. Germline CDR1 reads MNHNS; CDR2 reads SASEGT. The CDR3 consists of 15 residues. With 7 bases clipped from V and 2 bases from J, the junction kept 8 bases outside the gene matches. CDR3 amino acids: CASILTGGVNYGYTF. CDR3 bases: TGTGCCAGCATTTTGACAGGGGGAGTCAACTATGGCTACACCTTC.

This clonotype has at least ten counts. The rearrangement links TRBV7-2 to TRBJ2-7; 8 nucleotides line up with TRBD1. J lost 7 bases, V lost 2 bases, and 4 bases had no gene match. The CDR3 is 13 amino acids. Germline CDR1 and CDR2: SGHTA and FQGNSA. This CDR3 reads CASSLQGAGEQYF. The CDR3 region has the DNA TGTGCCAGCAGCTTACAGGGGGCGGGGGAGCAGTACTTC. Full variable domain (outside the CDR3, taken from reference TRBV7-2 and TRBJ2-7): GAGVSQSPSNKVTEKGKDVELRCDPISGHTALYWYRQSLGQGLEFLIYFQGNSAPDKSGLPSDRFSAERTGGSVSTLTIQRTQQEDSAVYLCASSLQGAGEQYFGPGTRLTVT.

This clonotype appeared many times. V usage is TRBV5-4 and J usage is TRBJ2-5; TRBD2 agrees at 10 bases. V lost 2 bases, J lost 7 bases, and 8 bases stayed unmatched. CDR1 and CDR2 from the germline V gene are SGHNT and YYREEE (reference sequence). CDR3 length: 15 residues. CDR3 in DNA: TGTGCCAGCAGCTTAAGGCTAGCGGGAGCAGGGACCCAGTACTTC. Protein sequence: CASSLRLAGAGTQYF.

In this sample, this clonotype turned up many times. This chain connects TRBV19 to TRBJ2-4; TRBD1 matches at 7 bases. The germline gives CDR1 LNHDA, CDR2 SQIVND (reference sequence). J was trimmed by 4 bases and V by 2 bases; bases with no gene match: 2. The CDR3 is made up of 14 amino acids. The DNA of the CDR3 is TGTGCCAGTAGTATATCCAGGGGGAAAAACATTCAGTACTTC. Protein: CASSISRGKNIQYF.

This clonotype was seen at least ten times. The chain employs TRBV7-2 and TRBJ1-4; D may be TRBD1 (5 bases). Germline-derived CDR1 and CDR2 are SGHTA and FQGNSA. Trimming took off 1 base at V and 8 bases at J, with 14 bases between the two ends. The CDR3 extends over 15 amino acids. The CDR3 DNA is TGTGCCAGCAGCTTAGATGGTAGGGGTGAAGAAAAACTGTTTTTT. It translates to CASSLDGRGEEKLFF.

This clonotype was counted ten times or more. V is TRBV7-2 and J is TRBJ2-1, with 9 positions matching TRBD1. This CDR3 comprises 14 residues. Germline CDR1 and CDR2: SGHTA and FQGNSA. The junction had 4 bases not matched to a gene; V was cut back by 4 bases and J by 6 bases. CDR3 DNA sequence: TGTGCCAGCAGCTACCTGACAGGGGGCAATGAGCAGTTCTTC. Its translation is CASSYLTGGNEQFF.

The chain employs TRBV24-1 and TRBJ2-3, with 11 bases that match TRBD1. Germline V gene lookup returns CDR1 KGHDR and CDR2 SFDVKD. The junction had 9 bases not matched to a gene; V was cut back by 4 bases and J by 1 base. The CDR3 runs to 18 residues. The CDR3 bases are TGTGCCACCAGTGAGCTCTTGCCGGGACAGGGGGGCACAGATACGCAGTATTTT. It encodes CATSELLPGQGGTDTQYF.

This clonotype was seen ten or more times. The chain is built from TRBV23-1 and TRBJ1-5, with D unclear. TRBV23-1 belongs to the ORF category, with a function that is uncertain. The CDR3 contains 11 residues. Between the trimmed V and J ends, which lost 5 bases and 11 bases, there was a span of 10 bases. CDR3 DNA: TGCGCCAGCAGTGAGGGAAGATCCCAGCATTTT. It is translated as CASSEGRSQHF.

The V call is TRBV7-9, the J call TRBJ2-1, with D unclear. This CDR3 has 14 amino acids. Trimming removed 1 base at V and 4 bases at J, with 8 bases between. CDR1 SEHNR and CDR2 FQNEAQ come from the germline V gene (reference sequence). For the CDR3, the DNA is TGTGCCAGCAGCTTAGAACTGGTTTACAATGAGCAGTTCTTC. This gives the protein CASSLELVYNEQFF.

This clonotype was found many times. V usage is TRBV2 and J usage is TRBJ2-2; D gene ambiguous. Trimming removed 10 bases from V and 0 bases from J, with 6 bases in between. CDR3 size: 12 residues. Germline V gives CDR1 SNHLY, CDR2 FYNNEI. As DNA, the CDR3 is TGTGCCACCACAGCGAACACCGGGGAGCTGTTTTTT. This encodes CATTANTGELFF.

The V gene is TRBV12-3 or TRBV12-4, the J gene TRBJ2-1, with no clear D. Trimming stripped 8 bases from V and 1 base from J, with 12 bases between. This CDR3 is built from 14 residues. The CDR3 region has the DNA TGTGCCAGCCGCCGCCTGGGGTCCTACAATGAGCAGTTCTTC. Residues: CASRRLGSYNEQFF.